The sequence of this T cell receptor (beta chain) was determined in a study of radiotherapy plus CTLA-4 blockade in lung cancer. General study results and limits: Some TCR clones had been derived from tumors. These clones expanded in peripheral blood after radiotherapy plus ipilimumab. Early clonal dynamics of blood T cells, together with interferon-beta, were reported as the best response predictor.

Chemo-refractory metastatic non-small-cell lung cancer patients were treated with focal radiation plus CTLA-4 blockade with ipilimumab. The method was immunoSEQ multiplex PCR; TCRdb's version includes in-frame clones alone and lacks a portion of them. The repertoire has around 130,000 clones, 85% to 90% of them found once; the top ten carry 5.5% to 7%. Trimming took off 6 bases at V and 6 bases at J, with 4 bases between the two ends. The CDR3 spans 10 residues. This clone showed up just a few times. Its specificity is not known. The sample consisted of peripheral blood, taken from a patient treated with radiotherapy plus ipilimumab. The TCR was taken from a human donor with non-small cell lung cancer that progressed on radiotherapy plus ipilimumab. This chain connects TRBV5-3 to TRBJ1-5; D call uncertain. Being an ORF, TRBV5-3 has a function that is uncertain. DNA for the CDR3: TGTGCCAGAATGCCTCAGCCCCAGCATTTT. Protein: CARMPQPQHF.